These 13 T cell receptor beta chains were all obtained from the same sample, sequenced in a study of blood T cell repertoires in COVID-19. The repertoire was sequenced with immunoSEQ multiplex PCR; TCRdb's copy has only in-frame clones and lacks some. The data contain some 230,000 clones, 80% to 90% of them singletons. Sequences were obtained from PBMCs or T cells enriched from blood (not recorded which). The source of these receptors is a woman aged 18 to 35 in a cohort exposed to, infected with or recovered from COVID-19 (not recorded which).

V usage is TRBV6-5 and J usage is TRBJ2-5; 9 bases are a match to TRBD2. This CDR3 is 16 amino acids long. Unmatched junction bases numbered 5, after V lost 0 bases and J lost 3 bases. From germline, CDR1 is MNHEY and CDR2 SVGAGI. The CDR3 DNA reads TGTGCCAGCAGTTACTCTTCCGCTAGCGGGGAAGAGACCCAGTACTTC. It translates to CASSYSSASGEETQYF.

This clone was seen only once. This chain links TRBV5-1 with TRBJ2-7; D may be TRBD1 (6 bases). Trimming pared 0 bases from V and 5 bases from J, leaving 18 bases between. Germline-derived CDR1 and CDR2 are SGHRS and YFSETQ. CDR3 length: 16 amino acids. The CDR3, as DNA: TGCGCCAGCAGCTTGGAGGGCACTAGGGGGTTGGACGAGCAGTACTTC. It yields the protein CASSLEGTRGLDEQYF.

The chain uses TRBV5-1 and TRBJ1-5, with TRBD1 identical over 10 bases. V shed 4 bases and J 2 bases; nucleotides not matched to a gene: 6. The germline V gene encodes CDR1 SGHRS and CDR2 YFSETQ. The CDR3 totals 16 residues. CDR3 sequence: CASSPGTGVGNQPQHF. The CDR3 DNA sequence: TGCGCCAGCAGCCCCGGGACAGGGGTCGGCAATCAGCCCCAGCATTTT. The full variable domain, completed using reference TRBV5-1 and TRBJ1-5, is KAGVTQTPRYLIKTRGQQVTLSCSPISGHRSVSWYQQTPGQGLQFLFEYFSETQRNKGNFPGRFSGRQFSNSRSEMNVSTLELGDSALYLCASSPGTGVGNQPQHFGDGTRLSIL.

This clone came up once. The rearrangement joins TRBV2 to TRBJ1-3; no clear D. Deletions cut 8 bases from V and 1 base from J, with 9 bases between. The CDR3 extends over 13 amino acids. Germline V gene lookup returns CDR1 SNHLY and CDR2 FYNNEI. The CDR3 protein is CASQRGSGNTIYF. The CDR3 nucleotides are TGTGCCAGCCAACGGGGATCTGGAAACACCATATATTTT.

V is TRBV4-2 and J is TRBJ2-7, with 8 bases fitting TRBD1. This CDR3 has 14 residues. With V trimmed by 0 bases and J by 4 bases, 2 bases remained unmatched. Germline CDR1 is LGHNA and CDR2 is YNFKEQ. CDR3 sequence reads: CASSQDRGQYEQYF. The DNA for the CDR3 is TGTGCCAGCAGCCAAGACAGGGGGCAGTACGAGCAGTACTTC.

V and J are TRBV7-9 and TRBJ2-7, with D maybe TRBD1 (7 bases). This CDR3 has 15 amino acids. Germline assignment: CDR1 SEHNR and CDR2 FQNEAQ (reference sequence). V lost 4 bases and J 4 bases, leaving 17 bases between the germline ends. As DNA, the CDR3 is TGTGCCAGCAGCTCGCAGGGGGGAAGTTTTTACGAGCAGTACTTC. It translates to CASSSQGGSFYEQYF.

The V gene is TRBV28, the J gene TRBJ2-2; 12 positions match TRBD2. Germline CDR1 and CDR2: MDHEN and SYDVKM. The length of the CDR3 is 16 residues. The trim removed 6 bases at V and 5 bases at J, leaving 7 bases unmatched. The CDR3, as DNA: TGTGCCAGCAGCCTGACTAGCGGGAGCGGGACCGGGGAGCTGTTTTTT. Translation gives CASSLTSGSGTGELFF. The full variable domain, in which reference TRBV28 and TRBJ2-2 provide the parts outside the CDR3, is DVKVTQSSRYLVKRTGEKVFLECVQDMDHENMFWYRQDPGLGLRLIYFSYDVKMKEKGDIPEGYSVSREKKERFSLILESASTNQTSMYLCASSLTSGSGTGELFFGEGSRLTVL.

V usage is TRBV7-3 and J usage is TRBJ1-1; TRBD1 matches 9 bases. CDR1 SGHTA and CDR2 FQGTGA come from the germline V gene. This CDR3 spans 14 amino acids. Losses at the gene ends were 2 bases for V and 5 bases for J; bases not matched to a gene: 3. The CDR3 DNA sequence: TGTGCCAGCAGCTTATCGGGGACAGGGACTGAAGCTTTCTTT. It is translated as CASSLSGTGTEAFF.

This chain connects TRBV7-3 to TRBJ2-6, with 10 bases fitting TRBD1. The CDR3 has 19 residues. Trimming took 5 bases from V and 0 from J; bases not matched to a gene: 10. In germline, CDR1 is SGHTA, CDR2 FQGTGA. In nucleotides, the CDR3 is TGTGCCAGCAGCCTGCCCCGGGACAGGGGCCTCTCTGGGGCCAACGTCCTGACTTTC. Protein sequence: CASSLPRDRGLSGANVLTF.

This chain uses TRBV5-6 with TRBJ2-1; 8 nucleotides line up with TRBD2. This CDR3 has 17 amino acids. The germline V gene encodes CDR1 SGHDT and CDR2 YYEEEE. Trimming at V came to 4 bases and at J to 4 bases, leaving 13 bases not matched to a gene. The CDR3 loop reads CASSLRVGAGAYNEQFF. The CDR3 nucleotides read TGTGCCAGCAGCCTGCGGGTGGGAGCGGGGGCTTACAATGAGCAGTTCTTC.

This chain links TRBV10-3 with TRBJ2-6, with TRBD1 matching 7 bases. Unmatched junction bases numbered 8, after V lost 10 bases and J lost 2 bases. The CDR3 has 15 residues. Per the germline V gene, CDR1 is ENHRY and CDR2 is SYGVKD. DNA for the CDR3: TGTGCCACCCAGCCCCAGGGGGCTGGGGCCAACGTCCTGACTTTC. Its translation: CATQPQGAGANVLTF.

This rearrangement joins TRBV29-1 to TRBJ2-1; 11 bases map to TRBD2. This CDR3 has 15 amino acids. The V and J ends lost 5 bases and 7 bases, in that order; junction bases with no gene match: 10. Germline assignment: CDR1 SQVTM and CDR2 ANQGSEA. The CDR3 here is CSVYILAGGRNEQFF. The CDR3 nucleotides are TGCAGCGTTTATATTCTAGCGGGGGGTCGAAATGAGCAGTTCTTC.

This chain joins TRBV28 and TRBJ1-2; D possibly corresponds to TRBD1 (6 bases). Germline CDR1 is MDHEN and CDR2 is SYDVKM. The CDR3 is made up of 15 amino acids. With 5 bases removed from V and 1 base from J, the gap between germline ends came to 14 bases. The CDR3 reads CASSEVGTINYGYTF. The DNA for the CDR3 is TGTGCCAGCAGTGAGGTGGGGACAATTAACTATGGCTACACCTTC.